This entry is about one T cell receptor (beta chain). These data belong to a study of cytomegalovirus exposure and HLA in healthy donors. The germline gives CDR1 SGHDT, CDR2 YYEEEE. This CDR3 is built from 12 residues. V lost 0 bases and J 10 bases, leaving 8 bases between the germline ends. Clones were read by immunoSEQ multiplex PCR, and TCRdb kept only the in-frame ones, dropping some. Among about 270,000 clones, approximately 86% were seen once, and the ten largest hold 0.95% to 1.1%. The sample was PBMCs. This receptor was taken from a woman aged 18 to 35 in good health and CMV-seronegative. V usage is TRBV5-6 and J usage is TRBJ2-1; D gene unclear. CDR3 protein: CASSLDLREQFF. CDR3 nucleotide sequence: TGTGCCAGCAGCTTGGATCTCAGGGAGCAGTTCTTC.